This passage covers 26 T cell receptor beta chains from one sample sequenced in a study of cytomegalovirus exposure and HLA in healthy donors. PCR employed 60 Vbeta and 13 Jbeta primers. Libraries were prepared by immunoSEQ multiplex PCR; TCRdb keeps only in-frame clonotypes and omits some of them. This table holds hundreds of thousands of clones, approximately 90% found once. Input material: PBMCs. The receptors come from a woman in her late teens or twenties in good health and CMV-seronegative.

V gene TRBV10-3 combines with J gene TRBJ2-2, with 7 nucleotides matching TRBD1. The CDR3 has 15 residues. Germline trimming cut 2 bases from V and 6 bases from J; bases unmatched to any gene: 6. Germline V gene sequence: CDR1 ENHRY, CDR2 SYGVKD. The CDR3 loop reads CAISEPTQGPGELFF. The CDR3 nucleotides read TGTGCCATCAGTGAGCCTACACAGGGGCCCGGGGAGCTGTTTTTT.

The chain joins TRBV5-5 to TRBJ1-2; D is undetermined. The CDR3 is made up of 14 amino acids. The V gene's germline CDR1 is SGHKS and CDR2 YYEKEE (reference sequence). Trimming removed 4 bases from V and 4 bases from J, with 14 bases in between. This CDR3 reads CASSLGVIGYGYTF. CDR3 coding DNA: TGTGCCAGCAGCCTAGGAGTGATCGGCTATGGCTACACCTTC.

The chain has TRBV2 and TRBJ1-6; D gene ambiguous. The germline gives CDR1 SNHLY, CDR2 FYNNEI. The CDR3 extends over 17 amino acids. Trimming stripped 4 bases from V and 6 bases from J, with 19 bases between. The CDR3: CASSVKTRAGGNSPLHF. CDR3 nucleotide sequence: TGTGCCAGCAGTGTAAAGACCCGGGCGGGAGGTAATTCACCCCTCCACTTT.

A note on this clone: Distinct nucleotide sequences in the sample also encode this CDR3. The chain links TRBV30 to TRBJ1-6; the D is unclear. Germline V gives CDR1 GTSNPN, CDR2 SVGIG (reference sequence). V was cut by 1 base and J by 6 bases, with 7 bases left in between. The CDR3 runs to 13 residues. As DNA, the CDR3 is TGTGCCTGGAGTGACGAGATTAATTCACCCCTCCACTTT. Its translation: CAWSDEINSPLHF.

For this clone: The same CDR3 arises from other DNA sequences in this sample as well. The chain couples TRBV6-5 to TRBJ2-7, with D maybe TRBD2 (5 bases). In germline, CDR1 is MNHEY, CDR2 SVGAGI. Trimming shortened V by 2 bases and J by 2 bases, and 10 bases separated the two germline ends. The CDR3 is 14 residues long. CDR3 DNA: TGTGCCAGCAGTTACCGACGGGGAGCCTACGAGCAGTACTTC. Protein product: CASSYRRGAYEQYF.

This chain uses TRBV11-2 with TRBJ2-3; no firm D call. The CDR3 totals 15 residues. The germline CDR1 and CDR2 sequences are SGHAT and FQNNGV. V lost 3 bases and J lost 0, with 10 bases in between. In DNA form, the CDR3 reads TGTGCCAGCAGCTTTCACTATACTAGCACAGATACGCAGTATTTT. Protein product: CASSFHYTSTDTQYF.

The chain joins TRBV6-5 to TRBJ1-5; D ambiguous. V shed 7 bases and J shed 6 bases, with 19 bases lying between them. This CDR3 region has 15 residues. CDR1 is MNHEY, CDR2 SVGAGI, per germline. The chain's CDR3 is CASTLRHGSGQPQHF. The CDR3 nucleotides read TGTGCCAGCACCCTCCGACACGGCTCAGGTCAGCCCCAGCATTTT.

The chain recombines TRBV21-1 with TRBJ1-5. TRBV21-1 is a recognized pseudogene. The CDR3 length is 16 residues. CDR3 sequence reads: CASSKVSRQLNQPQHF. CDR3 in DNA: TGTGCCAGCAGCAAGGTTTCGAGGCAGTTGAATCAGCCCCAGCATTTT.

The rearrangement links TRBV5-4 to TRBJ1-6; the match to TRBD1 covers 8 bases. This CDR3 region has 13 residues. Germline-derived CDR1 and CDR2 are SGHNT and YYREEE (reference sequence). V lost 4 bases, J lost 14 bases, and 8 bases stayed unmatched. The CDR3 region is CASSPETGVTLHF. CDR3 nucleotide sequence: TGTGCCAGCAGCCCGGAGACAGGGGTTACCCTCCACTTT.

This clone was observed a handful of times. This chain links TRBV20-1 with TRBJ1-1, with TRBD1 matching over 9 bases. With 6 bases clipped from V and 7 bases from J, the junction kept 3 bases outside the gene matches. In germline, CDR1 is DFQATT, CDR2 SNEGSKA (reference sequence). CDR3 length equals 11 residues. The CDR3 region is CSAWTGVEAFF. The CDR3 coding sequence is TGCAGTGCCTGGACAGGGGTTGAAGCTTTCTTT.

The V and J genes are TRBV6-5 and TRBJ1-5; the D is unclear. V was pared by 6 bases and J by 7 bases, with 16 bases between. Germline-derived CDR1 and CDR2 are MNHEY and SVGAGI. This CDR3 spans 14 amino acids. The CDR3 sequence is CASSPAGPWQPQHF. The CDR3 DNA sequence: TGTGCCAGCAGCCCCGCTGGGCCGTGGCAGCCCCAGCATTTT.

Notes on this clone: Germline and junction disagree at one end, which may indicate a read error. The V gene is TRBV7-7, the J gene TRBJ2-1; 10 bases fit TRBD2. This CDR3 has 16 residues. Looked up from germline, CDR1 is SSHAT and CDR2 is FNYEAQ (reference sequence). The CDR3 DNA sequence: TGTGCTAGCAGCTTATTTCCCAGCGGGGGGGACAATGAGCAGTTCTTC. This translates into CASSLFPSGGDNEQFF.

The genes are TRBV9 and TRBJ1-2; a possible D gene is TRBD1 (5 bases). Trimming removed 1 base at V and 0 bases at J, with 22 bases between. This CDR3 is built from 19 residues. Germline V gives CDR1 SGDLS, CDR2 YYNGEE. CDR3 DNA sequence: TGTGCCAGCAGCGTAATGGCCCTCGGGGCCGCGGGAGCTAACTATGGCTACACCTTC. Its protein product is CASSVMALGAAGANYGYTF.

As concerns this clone: The germline gene is not matched at one end of the junction; a read error may be the cause. V and J are TRBV7-9 and TRBJ1-5, with a weak D call TRBD1 (5 bases). Looked up from germline, CDR1 is SEHNR and CDR2 is FQNEAQ (reference sequence). This CDR3 comprises 16 residues. The CDR3 region is CSSSLGGVRGNQPQHF. DNA for the CDR3: TGTTCCAGCAGCCTCGGGGGGGTAAGGGGCAATCAGCCCCAGCATTTT.

The chain couples TRBV4-1 to TRBJ2-5, with 7 bases identical to TRBD2. The CDR3 contains 17 residues. The V and J ends lost 0 bases and 4 bases, in that order; junction bases with no gene match: 11. The germline V gene encodes CDR1 MGHRA and CDR2 YSYEKL. CDR3 DNA: TGCGCCAGCAGCCAAGATGAGTCGGGACTACGTGGAGAGACCCAGTACTTC. Its translation: CASSQDESGLRGETQYF.

This chain joins TRBV6-5 and TRBJ2-1; 11 bases map to TRBD2. CDR1 is MNHEY, CDR2 SVGAGI, per germline. The CDR3 has 15 amino acids. V shed 2 bases and J 12 bases; nucleotides not matched to a gene: 9. The CDR3 spells CASSYDLAGGRGQFF. For the CDR3, the DNA is TGTGCCAGCAGTTACGATCTAGCGGGGGGACGGGGGCAGTTCTTC.

The chain has TRBV27 and TRBJ1-1, with D maybe TRBD1 (6 bases). In germline, CDR1 is MNHEY, CDR2 SMNVEV (reference sequence). The CDR3 has 14 residues. With 6 bases removed from V and 5 bases from J, the gap between germline ends came to 16 bases. The CDR3 nucleotides are TGTGCCAGCAGACGGACATTCCAGGGGACTGAAGCTTTCTTT. It is translated as CASRRTFQGTEAFF.

The chain combines TRBV5-4 with TRBJ2-5; no reliable D call. Trimming shortened V by 4 bases and J by 1 base, and 8 bases separated the two germline ends. The CDR3 runs to 13 residues. Germline loops: CDR1 SGHNT, CDR2 YYREEE (reference sequence). The CDR3 region is CASSPGRQETQYF. The CDR3 nucleotides read TGTGCCAGCAGCCCGGGTCGCCAAGAGACCCAGTACTTC.

The rearrangement uses TRBV7-9 and TRBJ1-6; 12 nucleotides agree with TRBD1. Trimming at V came to 4 bases and at J to 5 bases, leaving 6 bases not matched to a gene. Germline CDR1 is SEHNR and CDR2 is FQNEAQ (reference sequence). This CDR3 spans 17 amino acids. CDR3 sequence: CASSYPGQGANNSPLHF. The CDR3 nucleotides are TGTGCCAGCAGCTATCCGGGACAGGGGGCCAATAATTCACCCCTCCACTTT.

The chain joins TRBV5-6 to TRBJ2-7; 8 positions agree with TRBD1. Unmatched junction bases numbered 6, after V lost 4 bases and J lost 6 bases. Germline lookup yields CDR1 SGHDT and CDR2 YYEEEE. The CDR3 extends over 13 amino acids. CDR3 residues: CASSQIQGAEQYF. In nucleotides, the CDR3 is TGTGCCAGCAGCCAGATCCAGGGGGCCGAGCAGTACTTC.

The V gene is TRBV27, the J gene TRBJ2-1; TRBD2 might be the D (8 bases). There are 17 residues in the CDR3. CDR1 MNHEY and CDR2 SMNVEV come from the germline V gene (reference sequence). Trimming shortened V by 8 bases and J by 1 base, and 21 bases separated the two germline ends. CDR3 amino acids: CASALGRGLWSYNEQFF. CDR3 bases: TGTGCCAGCGCCCTCGGGAGGGGGCTATGGTCCTACAATGAGCAGTTCTTC.

The chain is built from TRBV11-2 and TRBJ1-1; the match to TRBD1 covers 9 bases. The CDR3 has 16 residues. Losses at the gene ends were 0 bases for V and 4 bases for J; bases not matched to a gene: 6. Germline-derived CDR1 and CDR2 are SGHAT and FQNNGV. CDR3 in DNA: TGTGCCAGCAGCTTAGACTACGGACAGGGGCTCACTGAAGCTTTCTTT. Amino acid sequence: CASSLDYGQGLTEAFF.

The gene calls are TRBV2 and TRBJ2-7, with TRBD1 identical over 7 bases. The V segment lost 7 bases and the J segment 0 bases; nucleotides outside the gene matches: 6. The CDR3 has 14 residues. The germline CDR1 and CDR2 sequences are SNHLY and FYNNEI. CDR3 region: CASTLDRNSYEQYF. The CDR3 nucleotides read TGTGCCAGCACTCTGGACAGGAACTCCTACGAGCAGTACTTC.

A word on this clone: The junction shows a germline mismatch at one end, possibly a read error. This chain uses TRBV18 with TRBJ2-2; 9 bases align to TRBD2. From germline, CDR1 is KGHSH and CDR2 LQKENI. The CDR3 length is 17 residues. CDR3 in DNA: TGTGCCAGCTCTCCACACAGCGGGGGGCAAGGCACCGGGGAGCTGTTTTTT. The encoded protein is CASSPHSGGQGTGELFF.

A single count supports this clone. The chain has TRBV25-1 and TRBJ1-6, with D possibly matching TRBD1 (5 bases). Germline V gene data show CDR1 as MGHDK and CDR2 as SYGVNS. The length of the CDR3 is 16 residues. Deletions cut 4 bases from V and 8 bases from J, with 18 bases between. The CDR3 spells CASSAPGVLRDSPLHF. The CDR3 region has the DNA TGTGCCAGCAGTGCCCCGGGGGTACTGAGGGATTCACCCCTCCACTTT.

The chain has TRBV4-1 and TRBJ2-7; TRBD1 agrees at 9 bases. This CDR3 has 16 amino acids. V trimming: 2 bases; J trimming: 5 bases; junction bases outside the gene matches: 10. Looked up from germline, CDR1 is MGHRA and CDR2 is YSYEKL. CDR3 sequence (DNA): TGCGCCAGCAGCCAAATCACCGGGACAGGGCTGCACGAGCAGTACTTC. This gives the protein CASSQITGTGLHEQYF.